This TCR beta chain derives from a study of cytomegalovirus exposure and HLA in healthy donors. Study findings and constraints: Across donors, most TCRs were seen rarely, yet some public ones were widespread.

This clone has a single count. What it recognizes is unknown. Assay used: immunoSEQ multiplex PCR; TCRdb lists only in-frame clones, some missing. The sample holds 60,000 or so clones; roughly 90% are singletons and the top ten take about 2.2%. CDR1 SGHDT and CDR2 YYEEEE come from the germline V gene. This CDR3 comprises 13 residues. V lost 4 bases and J lost 6, with 12 bases in between. The sample taken for sequencing was PBMCs. The J gene is TRBJ2-3, the V gene TRBV5-6, with D uncertain. The clonotype comes from a woman aged 25 to 45 in good health and CMV-seronegative. This CDR3 is CASSHGSRDTQYF. Written as DNA, the CDR3 is TGTGCCAGCAGCCACGGGTCACGGGATACGCAGTATTTT.